The 22 T cell receptor beta chains below all came from one sample that was sequenced in a study of spatial heterogeneity in lung cancer. Study-level points and caveats: Counts of expanded intratumoral alpha and beta TCRs tracked tumor mutation counts.

TCRdb reprocessed the 5' RACE reads with MiXCR, giving one entry per CDR3 protein. The sample holds approximately 16,000 distinct CDR3 sequences, about 6.5% seen once. These receptors lack a known antigen. Stated time point: sample taken at primary tumor resection. The sample in question was lung tumor tissue, obtained at surgery. The receptors were sampled from a female donor with early-stage non-small cell lung cancer.

In this sample, this clonotype turned up many times. The chain links TRBV3-1 to TRBJ1-2; 7 bases match TRBD1. The CDR3 is 14 amino acids. Germline V gene sequence: CDR1 LGHDT, CDR2 YNNKEL (reference sequence). The V segment lost 3 bases and the J segment 6 bases; nucleotides outside the gene matches: 7. The CDR3: CASSQNRDRHGYTF. The CDR3 DNA follows: TGTGCCAGCAGCCAGAACCGGGACAGACATGGCTACACCTTC.

This clonotype was counted at least ten times. This chain uses TRBV5-1 with TRBJ2-3, with 7 positions matching TRBD2. CDR3 length: 15 residues. Per germline, CDR1 SGHRS and CDR2 YFSETQ. Trimming cost V 1 base and J 2 bases; bases outside gene matches: 4. The CDR3 is CASSLRGVLTDTQYF. The DNA of the CDR3 is TGCGCCAGCAGCTTGCGGGGGGTTCTCACAGATACGCAGTATTTT.

In this sample, this clonotype is medium-sized (0.01 to 0.1%). V and J are TRBV20-1 and TRBJ2-7, with D hard to call. Germline-derived CDR1 and CDR2 are DFQATT and SNEGSKA (reference sequence). The CDR3 has 14 residues. V was clipped by 5 bases and J by 1 base, with 15 bases between them. DNA of the CDR3: TGCAGTGCTTACGACACAGTCGGTTCCTACGAGCAGTACTTC. Protein: CSAYDTVGSYEQYF.

This clonotype is judged medium-sized. The J gene is TRBJ1-5, the V gene TRBV2; 7 nucleotides match TRBD1. Germline CDR1 reads SNHLY; CDR2 reads FYNNEI. CDR3 length: 15 residues. Trimming removed 7 bases from V and 3 bases from J; junction bases left unmatched: 9. Here the CDR3 DNA reads TGTGCCAGCATGGGGGGACAGAGTGTCAATCAGCCCCAGCATTTT. As protein: CASMGGQSVNQPQHF.

The sample holds many counts of this clonotype. The chain employs TRBV4-3 and TRBJ2-3; TRBD1 might be the D (6 bases). V lost 5 bases and J lost 7, with 16 bases in between. Germline assignment: CDR1 LGHNA and CDR2 YSLEER. This CDR3 comprises 14 residues. CDR3 protein: CASSSRRGTYTQYF. The CDR3 nucleotides are TGCGCCAGCAGCTCCCGTAGGGGGACCTATACGCAGTATTTT.

This clonotype was recorded many times. The rearrangement links TRBV7-6 to TRBJ1-3, with 8 bases identical to TRBD1. The CDR3 runs to 13 residues. Germline assignment: CDR1 SGHVS and CDR2 FNYEAQ. With V trimmed by 5 bases and J by 7 bases, 4 bases remained unmatched. This CDR3 is CASSARQGNTIYF. The CDR3 bases are TGTGCCAGCAGCGCCCGACAGGGGAACACCATATATTTT.

This clonotype came up many times. The V gene is TRBV7-2, the J gene TRBJ2-3, with 7 bases aligning to TRBD2. The CDR3 extends over 16 amino acids. Trimming took 2 bases from V and 4 from J; bases not matched to a gene: 9. Germline CDR1 and CDR2: SGHTA and FQGNSA. CDR3 coding DNA: TGTGCCAGCAGCTTATCTAGATCGGGAGGTTCAGATACGCAGTATTTT. It specifies CASSLSRSGGSDTQYF.

This clonotype occurred many times. The chain is built from TRBV7-2 and TRBJ2-3; possible D gene TRBD1, 6 bases. V dropped 5 bases and J dropped 5 bases, with 17 bases sitting between them. Germline V gene data show CDR1 as SGHTA and CDR2 as FQGNSA. This CDR3 has 15 residues. This CDR3 is CASSRGFYREDTQYF. The DNA of the CDR3 is TGTGCCAGCAGCCGAGGGTTTTACAGGGAAGATACGCAGTATTTT.

This clonotype has a count of ten or more. The chain uses TRBV4-1 and TRBJ1-2; TRBD1 matches 8 bases. The germline CDR1 and CDR2 sequences are MGHRA and YSYEKL. The CDR3 is made up of 19 amino acids. J was trimmed by 0 bases and V by 2 bases; bases with no gene match: 14. The CDR3 protein is CASSQRLGAGGPANYGYTF. DNA of the CDR3: TGCGCCAGCAGCCAACGCCTCGGTGCAGGGGGCCCCGCTAACTATGGCTACACCTTC.

V gene TRBV28 combines with J gene TRBJ2-7, with 7 bases lining up with TRBD1. V was clipped by 5 bases and J by 3 bases; unmatched bases: 7. The germline CDR1 and CDR2 sequences are MDHEN and SYDVKM. This CDR3 is 14 amino acids long. As DNA, the CDR3 is TGTGCCAGCAGTCTCGGACAGGTTAGCTACGAGCAGTACTTC. Its protein product is CASSLGQVSYEQYF. Full variable domain (outside the CDR3, taken from reference TRBV28 and TRBJ2-7): DVKVTQSSRYLVKRTGEKVFLECVQDMDHENMFWYRQDPGLGLRLIYFSYDVKMKEKGDIPEGYSVSREKKERFSLILESASTNQTSMYLCASSLGQVSYEQYFGPGTRLTVT.

This clonotype is categorized as medium-sized. The V gene is TRBV28, the J gene TRBJ1-1; D perhaps matches TRBD1 (5 bases). Germline CDR1 is MDHEN and CDR2 is SYDVKM. This CDR3 region has 15 residues. V was clipped by 8 bases and J by 5 bases, with 21 bases between them. The CDR3 DNA reads as TGTGCCAGCGGGCTCCTCGGGGGGTCGGGTACTGAAGCTTTCTTT. It translates to CASGLLGGSGTEAFF.

This clonotype is medium-sized by share. The V call is TRBV29-1, the J call TRBJ2-3, with 12 bases lining up with TRBD2. Germline V gives CDR1 SQVTM, CDR2 ANQGSEA. The CDR3 has 15 residues. J was trimmed by 6 bases and V by 6 bases; bases with no gene match: 10. The CDR3: CSVGLAGGPLDTQYF. CDR3 nucleotide sequence: TGCAGCGTGGGCCTAGCGGGGGGGCCCCTTGATACGCAGTATTTT.

The table lists this clonotype with many counts. V and J are TRBV6-4 and TRBJ2-7; D is unclear. The CDR3 totals 12 residues. V shed 2 bases and J shed 5 bases, with 7 bases lying between them. Germline CDR1 reads MRHNA; CDR2 reads SNTAGT. CDR3 residues: CASSDPNDEQYF. The CDR3 DNA sequence: TGTGCCAGCAGTGACCCGAACGACGAGCAGTACTTC.

This clonotype has ten or more counts. The V call is TRBV5-4, the J call TRBJ1-2, with D perhaps TRBD1 (6 bases). The CDR3 is 13 amino acids. Germline CDR1 is SGHNT and CDR2 is YYREEE (reference sequence). The ends were cut back, 4 bases at V and 6 bases at J, with 13 bases in the middle. Here the CDR3 DNA reads TGTGCCAGCAGCCCCGACAGGAGGGATGGCTACACCTTC. It codes for CASSPDRRDGYTF.

Ten or more counts support this clonotype. J is TRBJ1-5 and V is TRBV5-1; D remains unclear. With 0 bases removed from V and 0 bases from J, the gap between germline ends came to 7 bases. The CDR3 is 15 residues long. Per the germline V gene, CDR1 is SGHRS and CDR2 is YFSETQ. Here the CDR3 reads CASSLEGSSNQPQHF. As DNA, the CDR3 is TGCGCCAGCAGCTTGGAGGGTAGTAGCAATCAGCCCCAGCATTTT. The full variable domain, with the rest looked up from reference TRBV5-1 and TRBJ1-5, is KAGVTQTPRYLIKTRGQQVTLSCSPISGHRSVSWYQQTPGQGLQFLFEYFSETQRNKGNFPGRFSGRQFSNSRSEMNVSTLELGDSALYLCASSLEGSSNQPQHFGDGTRLSIL.

This clonotype was detected a few times. A much larger clone differs by one base, so this may be a read error. The chain is built from TRBV2 and TRBJ2-3, with D perhaps TRBD1 (6 bases). Germline CDR1 and CDR2: SNHLY and FYNNEI. The CDR3 contains 16 residues. Trimming shortened V by 2 bases and J by 2 bases, and 14 bases separated the two germline ends. The CDR3 DNA reads TGTGCCAGCAGTGAAATCAGGGACACAGCCACAGATACGCAGTATTTT. Amino acids: CASSEIRDTATDTQYF.

This clonotype is medium-sized (0.01 to 0.1%) in the sample. The chain has TRBV28 and TRBJ1-2; 7 bases align to TRBD1. V was clipped by 6 bases and J by 2 bases; unmatched bases: 9. This CDR3 region has 15 residues. Germline CDR1 and CDR2: MDHEN and SYDVKM. CDR3 sequence: CASSPPGGVNYGYTF. In DNA form, the CDR3 reads TGTGCCAGCAGCCCGCCAGGGGGGGTAAACTATGGCTACACCTTC.

At least ten counts were recorded for this clonotype. This chain uses TRBV6-4 with TRBJ2-5, with TRBD1 as a possible D gene (5 bases). This CDR3 region has 14 residues. Trimming stripped 8 bases from V and 5 bases from J, with 18 bases between. Germline V gene data show CDR1 as MRHNA and CDR2 as SNTAGT. The CDR3 spells CASLPQGRRETQYF. The CDR3 bases are TGTGCCAGCTTGCCTCAGGGCCGAAGGGAGACCCAGTACTTC.

This clonotype came up many times. The CDR3 nucleotides are TGCGCCAGCAGCCGGGAGGGACAGGGAGGAGATTCAGATACGCAGTATTTT. Its protein product is CASSREGQGGDSDTQYF. This rearrangement joins TRBV5-1 to TRBJ2-3; TRBD1 might be the D (9 bases). The V end lost 4 bases, the J end lost 4 bases, and 22 bases lay between the germline ends. The CDR3 runs 17 residues. The V gene's germline CDR1 is SGHRS and CDR2 YFSETQ.

Remarks on this clonotype: This may be a read error: a much more frequent sequence differs by one nucleotide. This rearrangement joins TRBV18 to TRBJ1-1; maybe TRBD1 (5 bases). In germline, CDR1 is KGHSH, CDR2 LQKENI. This CDR3 spans 14 amino acids. Here the CDR3 reads CVSSPPQGGTEAFF. The CDR3 DNA reads TGTGTCAGCTCACCACCCCAGGGAGGGACTGAAGCTTTCTTT.

The chain recombines TRBV6-2 or TRBV6-3 with TRBJ1-5, with D possibly being TRBD1 (5 bases). V lost 7 bases and J lost 4, with 14 bases in between. The V gene's germline CDR1 is MNHEY and CDR2 SVGEGT. This CDR3 has 14 amino acids. Here the CDR3 DNA reads TGTGCCAGCAACGGCAGGGCTCCGAATCAGCCCCAGCATTTT. Protein product: CASNGRAPNQPQHF.

This clonotype was counted at least ten times. This chain uses TRBV28 with TRBJ2-3; TRBD2 is a possible D gene (6 bases). Per germline, CDR1 MDHEN and CDR2 SYDVKM. V lost 1 base and J 7 bases, leaving 12 bases between the germline ends. The CDR3 loop spans 14 amino acids. CDR3 protein: CASSLSAGTHTQYF. The CDR3 DNA sequence: TGTGCCAGCAGTTTATCCGCGGGGACCCATACGCAGTATTTT.